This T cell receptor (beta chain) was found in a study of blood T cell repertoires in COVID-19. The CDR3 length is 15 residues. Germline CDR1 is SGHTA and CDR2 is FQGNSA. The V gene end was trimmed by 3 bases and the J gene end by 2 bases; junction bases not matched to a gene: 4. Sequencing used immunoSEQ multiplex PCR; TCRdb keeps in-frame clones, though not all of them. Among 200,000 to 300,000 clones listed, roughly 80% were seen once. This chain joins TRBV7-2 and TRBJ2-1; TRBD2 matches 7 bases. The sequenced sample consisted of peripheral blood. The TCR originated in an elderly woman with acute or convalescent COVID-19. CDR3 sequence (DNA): TGTGCCAGCAGCTTGAGCGGGAACCCCTACAATGAGCAGTTCTTC. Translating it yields CASSLSGNPYNEQFF.